These T cell receptor beta chains were read from a single sample in a study of T cell changes during pregnancy in multiple sclerosis. Sequenced by immunoSEQ multiplex PCR; TCRdb stores in-frame clones only, minus some. The table has roughly 89,000 clones, around 94% seen once. The source was peripheral blood, collected after pregnancy. These receptors came from a female donor in good health, enrolled as a control in a pregnancy study. The CDR3 runs from the conserved cysteine through the conserved F or W. The order of the fields is clone size, D gene, V gene, J gene, CDR3 DNA, CDR3 protein. D genes are given only for firm matches. Part of the rows lack a size; the others show once, few, many or a class for expanded clones.

NA,TRBD1,TRBV6-6,TRBJ2-7,TGTGCCAGCAGTGACACCGGGACAGCCTACGAGCAGTACTTC,CASSDTGTAYEQYF
NA,NA,TRBV6-1,TRBJ2-1,TGTGCCAGCAGTTTGAGGAGCTCCTACAATGAGCAGTTCTTC,CASSLRSSYNEQFF
NA,NA,TRBV6-1,TRBJ2-1,TGTGCCAGCAGTGAACGCGAGAACAATGAGCAGTTCTTC,CASSERENNEQFF
NA,TRBD2,TRBV5-6,TRBJ2-7,TGTGCCAGCAGCTTTGGGCTAGCGGGAGCCTCCTACGAGCAGTACTTC,CASSFGLAGASYEQYF
NA,TRBD2,TRBV5-1,TRBJ2-5,TGCGCCAGCAGCACCGGGACTAGCGGGGTGGGAGAGACCCAGTACTTC,CASSTGTSGVGETQYF
NA,NA,TRBV6-1,TRBJ2-7,TGTGCCAGCATAATGGGGCAGAAGTCCTACGAGCAGTACTTC,CASIMGQKSYEQYF
NA,NA,TRBV2,TRBJ1-4,TGTGCCAGCAGTCTGTCGGGGGGGGATCCCAAACTGTTTTTT,CASSLSGGDPKLFF
NA,NA,TRBV6-5,TRBJ2-7,TGTGCCAGCAGTTACGGCGCGGCCCGCTACGAGCAGTACTTC,CASSYGAARYEQYF
few,NA,TRBV6-1,TRBJ2-7,TGTGCCAGCAGTGAAGAGTTCGGGGAAATCTACGAGCAGTACTTC,CASSEEFGEIYEQYF
NA,NA,TRBV12-5,TRBJ2-5,TGTGCTAGTGGTTTGGGAGACAGTGTTCAAGAGACCCAGTACTTC,CASGLGDSVQETQYF
NA,TRBD2,TRBV18,TRBJ2-1,TGTGCCAGCTCACGAAGCGGGAGCAATGAGCAGTTCTTC,CASSRSGSNEQFF
NA,NA,TRBV16,TRBJ2-5,TGTGCCAGCAGTTCCCAAGGGGATGAGACCCAGTACTTC,CASSSQGDETQYF
NA,NA,TRBV6-6,TRBJ2-1,TGTGCCAGCAGTCAGCGCAGGGGAGATGAGCAGTTCTTC,CASSQRRGDEQFF
NA,TRBD2,TRBV27,TRBJ2-1,TGTGCCAGCAGTTTCGGACTAGCGAAGAGCAATGAGCAGTTCTTC,CASSFGLAKSNEQFF
NA,TRBD2,TRBV7-9,TRBJ2-5,TGTGCCAGCAGCTCTACTAGCGGGAGGACTCAAGAGACCCAGTACTTC,CASSSTSGRTQETQYF
once,NA,TRBV6-6,TRBJ2-7,TGTGCCAGCAAATCCAACTACGAGCAGTACTTC,CASKSNYEQYF
NA,NA,TRBV6-1,TRBJ1-5,TGTGCCAGCAGCGAGTGGACAGAGGGCAATCAGCCCCAGCATTTT,CASSEWTEGNQPQHF
NA,TRBD1,TRBV6-6,TRBJ2-2,TGTGCCAGCATTGGACAGGGGGATAACACCGGGGAGCTGTTTTTT,CASIGQGDNTGELFF
once,NA,TRBV2,TRBJ2-7,TGTGCCAGCAGTGGAGAGGGCGAGCAGTACTTC,CASSGEGEQYF
NA,TRBD2,TRBV5-1,TRBJ2-3,TGCGCCAGCAGCCGCGGGGGGACTAGCGCGCAGTATTTT,CASSRGGTSAQYF
NA,NA,TRBV7-2,TRBJ2-7,TGTGCCAGCAGCTTTAGACAGTACTCCTACGAGCAGTACTTC,CASSFRQYSYEQYF
NA,TRBD1,TRBV6-5,TRBJ1-2,TGTGCCAGCAGTTACCGGGACAGGGGATTACGAGGCTACACCTTC,CASSYRDRGLRGYTF
few,NA,TRBV7-2,TRBJ1-2,TGTGCCAGCACCTACACCGGGACTCCTGAGAGGAACTATGGCTACACCTTC,CASTYTGTPERNYGYTF
NA,NA,TRBV2,TRBJ1-1,TGTGCCAGCAGTGAAGCGGGGGGTCGCACTGAAGCTTTCTTT,CASSEAGGRTEAFF
NA,NA,TRBV18,TRBJ2-3,TGTGCCAGCTCACCGGGGGCGGCGGTAGTTCGTACAGATACGCAGTATTTT,CASSPGAAVVRTDTQYF
NA,NA,TRBV7-9,TRBJ2-3,TGTGCCAGCAGCCCGAGGGGGGGGACAGATACGCAGTATTTT,CASSPRGGTDTQYF
NA,NA,TRBV4-1,TRBJ2-7,TGCGCCAGCAGCCAAGACAGGGGGGCCTCTTACGAGCAGTACTTC,CASSQDRGASYEQYF
NA,TRBD1,TRBV28,TRBJ1-2,TGTGCCAGCGCCGGGACAGGCTATGGCTACACCTTC,CASAGTGYGYTF
NA,NA,TRBV28,TRBJ1-2,TGTGCCAGCAGACTACAGGGAAGCTATGGCTACACCTTC,CASRLQGSYGYTF
NA,NA,TRBV13,TRBJ2-7,TGTGCCAGCAGCACAGACCACGAGCAGTACTTC,CASSTDHEQYF